What follows describes a single T cell receptor beta chain. What it binds is unknown. These data originate in a study of T-cell memory formation after mild COVID-19. Germline V CDR1 and CDR2: DFQATT, SNEGSKA (reference sequence). This CDR3 is 12 amino acids long. V dropped 6 bases and J dropped 13; count of bases not matched to a gene: 12. TCRdb recomputed calls from the 5' RACE reads with MiXCR, one row per CDR3 protein. The data show a few hundred thousand distinct CDR3 sequences, with roughly an eighth seen just once and approximately 22% held by the top ten. Regarding the study as a whole: Detection of some responders pre-infection suggested pre-existing cross-reactive memory T cells participated. CD4+ contracting clones were found mainly in CM and EM, and CD8+ ones in EMRA. Clones shrinking from day 15 to 85 showed even CD4/CD8 mixes; later expanders tilted CD4+.

The V and J genes are TRBV20-1 and TRBJ2-3; 8 bases are a match to TRBD2. The sample comprised PBMCs or a T cell subset sorted from them (not recorded which). This receptor was obtained from a man younger than 35 who had mild COVID-19 (a few samples of this study predate the infection). Cell type and time point are not known. This CDR3 is CSASVAGTTEYF. CDR3 nucleotides: TGCAGTGCCTCCGTAGCGGGGACGACGGAGTATTTT.